The 10 T cell receptor beta chains presented below share a single source sample, sequenced in a study of response to subunit inactivated influenza vaccine. One entry per CDR3 protein results from TCRdb running MiXCR on the RT-PCR reads. The sample gives 530,000 or so distinct CDR3 sequences, about 14% of which show up once; approximately 10% is in the top ten. The sequencing used PBMCs from blood, collected roughly 12 days after vaccination. These receptors originate from a middle-aged man who received an inactivated influenza vaccine.

In its sample, this clonotype was seen a few times. This chain uses TRBV9 with TRBJ1-2; unclear D gene. Per the germline V gene, CDR1 is SGDLS and CDR2 is YYNGEE. This CDR3 is built from 16 residues. The ends were cut back, 3 bases at V and 4 bases at J, with 19 bases in the middle. The CDR3 loop is CASSAILSGAPYGYTF. The CDR3 region has the DNA TGTGCCAGCAGCGCCATCCTCTCAGGAGCCCCCTATGGCTACACCTTC.

Only a few counts were recorded for this clonotype. The V and J genes are TRBV28 and TRBJ2-7; TRBD2 agrees at 14 bases. There are 17 residues in the CDR3. Germline V gene sequence: CDR1 MDHEN, CDR2 SYDVKM. Trimming at V came to 5 bases and at J to 6 bases, leaving 12 bases not matched to a gene. The CDR3 nucleotides are TGTGCCAGCAGTCAAAGACTAGCGGGAGGGCTAACCCTCGAGCAGTACTTC. The encoded protein is CASSQRLAGGLTLEQYF.

The V call is TRBV5-5, the J call TRBJ2-1; 7 bases match TRBD2. V shed 2 bases, J shed 0 bases, and the junction held 8 bases outside the gene matches. Germline V gene sequence: CDR1 SGHKS, CDR2 YYEKEE (reference sequence). CDR3 length: 17 residues. CDR3 DNA: TGTGCCAGCAGCTTACGGCTAGCGGCTAGCTCCTACAATGAGCAGTTCTTC. Amino acids: CASSLRLAASSYNEQFF.

Only a few counts were recorded for this clonotype. V gene TRBV3-1 combines with J gene TRBJ2-6; TRBD2 aligns across 10 bases. With V trimmed by 3 bases and J by 3 bases, 14 bases remained unmatched. The CDR3 runs 20 residues. Per the germline V gene, CDR1 is LGHDT and CDR2 is YNNKEL (reference sequence). CDR3 DNA sequence: TGTGCCAGCAGCCAGCGTCCCTCCAGAGCGGGAGGGCTTGGGGCCAACGTCCTGACTTTC. Translated: CASSQRPSRAGGLGANVLTF.

The sample holds a few counts of this clonotype. The V call is TRBV20-1, the J call TRBJ1-1, with a tentative D call TRBD1 (5 bases). CDR1 DFQATT and CDR2 SNEGSKA come from the germline V gene (reference sequence). Deletions cut 3 bases from V and 0 bases from J, with 11 bases between. The CDR3 contains 14 residues. The CDR3 sequence: CSARPGSLNTEAFF. CDR3 bases: TGCAGTGCTAGGCCAGGGAGCTTGAACACTGAAGCTTTCTTT.

The table lists this clonotype with a few counts. The V call is TRBV27, the J call TRBJ2-7; D tentatively fits TRBD1 or TRBD2 (5 bases each). The germline gives CDR1 MNHEY, CDR2 SMNVEV (reference sequence). The CDR3 is 15 residues long. Trimming removed 2 bases at V and 2 bases at J, with 13 bases between. The CDR3 here is CASSLESGSTYEQYF. CDR3 bases: TGTGCCAGCAGTTTAGAATCAGGGAGTACCTACGAGCAGTACTTC.

Only a few counts were recorded for this clonotype. The rearrangement links TRBV12-3 or TRBV12-4 to TRBJ1-5, with D possibly matching TRBD1 (6 bases). The V and J ends lost 6 bases and 2 bases respectively, with 11 bases between them. CDR3 size: 14 residues. The CDR3 spells CASRIQGGNQPQHF. The CDR3 DNA reads as TGTGCCAGCAGAATACAGGGAGGCAATCAGCCCCAGCATTTT.

This clonotype was counted only a few times. V and J are TRBV7-9 and TRBJ2-5; the D call may be TRBD1 or TRBD2 (5 bases each). CDR3 length equals 13 residues. Germline V CDR1 and CDR2: SEHNR, FQNEAQ (reference sequence). The V end lost 5 bases, the J end lost 3 bases, and 10 bases lay between the germline ends. In DNA form, the CDR3 reads TGTGCCAGCAGCCGCGTGGGGGAAGAGACCCAGTACTTC. Amino acid sequence: CASSRVGEETQYF.

This clonotype was detected a few times. The chain uses TRBV6-2 or TRBV6-3 and TRBJ2-1, with D possibly matching TRBD2 (5 bases). V gave up 5 bases and J gave up 0 bases, with 14 bases separating them. CDR1 and CDR2 from the germline V gene are MNHEY and SVGEGT. The CDR3 is 16 amino acids. For the CDR3, the DNA is TGTGCCAGCAGTACCCCTAGCCGGAGCTCCTACAATGAGCAGTTCTTC. It yields the protein CASSTPSRSSYNEQFF.

This clonotype was counted only a few times. The V gene is TRBV5-5, the J gene TRBJ1-1; no reliable D call. Germline CDR1 SGHKS, CDR2 YYEKEE (reference sequence). With 4 bases removed from V and 7 bases from J, the gap between germline ends came to 14 bases. The CDR3 runs 13 residues. CDR3 in amino acids: CASSVLAPLEAFF. In DNA form, the CDR3 reads TGTGCCAGCAGCGTACTGGCCCCGCTTGAAGCTTTCTTT.